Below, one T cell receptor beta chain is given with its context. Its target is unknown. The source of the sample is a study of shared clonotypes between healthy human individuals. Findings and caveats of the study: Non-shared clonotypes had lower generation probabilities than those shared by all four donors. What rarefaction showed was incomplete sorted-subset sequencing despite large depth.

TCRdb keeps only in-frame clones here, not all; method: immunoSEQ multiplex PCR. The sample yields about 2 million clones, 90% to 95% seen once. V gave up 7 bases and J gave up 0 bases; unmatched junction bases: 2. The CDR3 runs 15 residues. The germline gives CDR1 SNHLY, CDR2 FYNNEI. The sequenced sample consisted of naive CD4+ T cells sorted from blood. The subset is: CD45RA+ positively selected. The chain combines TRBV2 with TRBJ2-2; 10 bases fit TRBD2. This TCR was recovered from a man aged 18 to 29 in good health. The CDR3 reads CASILAGTNTGELFF. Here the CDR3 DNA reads TGTGCCAGCATACTAGCGGGGACGAACACCGGGGAGCTGTTTTTT.